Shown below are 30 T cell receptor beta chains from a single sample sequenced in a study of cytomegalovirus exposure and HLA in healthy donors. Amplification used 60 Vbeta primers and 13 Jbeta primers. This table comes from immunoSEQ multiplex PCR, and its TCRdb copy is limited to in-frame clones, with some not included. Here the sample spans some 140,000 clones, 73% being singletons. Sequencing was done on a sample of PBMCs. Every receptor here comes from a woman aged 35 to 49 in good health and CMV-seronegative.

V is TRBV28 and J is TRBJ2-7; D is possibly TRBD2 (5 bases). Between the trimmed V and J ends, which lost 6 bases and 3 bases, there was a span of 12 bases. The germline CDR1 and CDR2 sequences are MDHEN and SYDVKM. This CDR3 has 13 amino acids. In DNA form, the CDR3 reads TGTGCCAGCAGCTCGGACTCGTACTACGAGCAGTACGTC. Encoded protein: CASSSDSYYEQYV.

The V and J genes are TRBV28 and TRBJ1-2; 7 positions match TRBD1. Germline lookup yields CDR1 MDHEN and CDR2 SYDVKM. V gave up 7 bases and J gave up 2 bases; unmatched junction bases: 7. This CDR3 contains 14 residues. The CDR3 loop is CASNPGQANYGYTF. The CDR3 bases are TGTGCCAGCAACCCCGGACAGGCCAACTATGGCTACACCTTC.

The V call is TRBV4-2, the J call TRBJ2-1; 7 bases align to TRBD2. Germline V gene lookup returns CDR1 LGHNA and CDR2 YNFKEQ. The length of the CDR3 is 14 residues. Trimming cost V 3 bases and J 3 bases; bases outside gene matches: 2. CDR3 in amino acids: CASSQGGNYNEQFF. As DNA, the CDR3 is TGTGCCAGCAGCCAGGGGGGGAACTACAATGAGCAGTTCTTC.

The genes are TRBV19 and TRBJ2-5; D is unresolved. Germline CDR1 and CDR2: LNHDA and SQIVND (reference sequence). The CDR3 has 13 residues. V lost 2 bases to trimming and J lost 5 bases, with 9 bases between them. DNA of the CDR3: TGTGCCAGTAGTATATTTGTCAGGGAGACCCAGTACTTC. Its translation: CASSIFVRETQYF.

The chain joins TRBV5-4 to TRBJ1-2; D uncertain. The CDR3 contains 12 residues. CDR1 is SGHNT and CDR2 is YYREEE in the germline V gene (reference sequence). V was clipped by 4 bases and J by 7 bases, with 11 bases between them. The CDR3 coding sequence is TGTGCCAGCAGCCTGCCGGGGAGTGGCTACACCTTC. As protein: CASSLPGSGYTF.

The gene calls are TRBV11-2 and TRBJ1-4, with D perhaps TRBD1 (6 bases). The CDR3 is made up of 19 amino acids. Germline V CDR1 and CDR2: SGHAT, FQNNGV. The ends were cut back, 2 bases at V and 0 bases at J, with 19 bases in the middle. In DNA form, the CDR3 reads TGTGCCAGCAGCTTATTGGTCAGGGGAGTTATCCCAACTAATGAAAAACTGTTTTTT. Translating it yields CASSLLVRGVIPTNEKLFF.

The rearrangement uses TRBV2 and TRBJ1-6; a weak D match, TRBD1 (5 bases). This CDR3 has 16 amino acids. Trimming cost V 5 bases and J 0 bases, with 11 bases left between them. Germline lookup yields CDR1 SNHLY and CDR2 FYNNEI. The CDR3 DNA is TGTGCCAGCAGTACAGGTGAAAGCTCCTATAATTCACCCCTCCACTTT. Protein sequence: CASSTGESSYNSPLHF.

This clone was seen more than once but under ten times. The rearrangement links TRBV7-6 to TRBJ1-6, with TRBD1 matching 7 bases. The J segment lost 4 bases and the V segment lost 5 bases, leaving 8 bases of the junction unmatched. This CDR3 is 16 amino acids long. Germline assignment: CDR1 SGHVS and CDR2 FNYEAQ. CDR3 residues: CASSRSTGIYNSPLHF. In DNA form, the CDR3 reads TGTGCCAGCAGCCGATCGACAGGGATATATAATTCACCCCTCCACTTT.

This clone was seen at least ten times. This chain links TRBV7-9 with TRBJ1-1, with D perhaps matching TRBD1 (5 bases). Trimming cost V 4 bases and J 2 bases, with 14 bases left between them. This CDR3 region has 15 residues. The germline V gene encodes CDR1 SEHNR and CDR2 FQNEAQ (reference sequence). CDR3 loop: CASSSRQPGNTEAFF. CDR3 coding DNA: TGTGCCAGCAGCTCCAGACAGCCTGGAAACACTGAAGCTTTCTTT.

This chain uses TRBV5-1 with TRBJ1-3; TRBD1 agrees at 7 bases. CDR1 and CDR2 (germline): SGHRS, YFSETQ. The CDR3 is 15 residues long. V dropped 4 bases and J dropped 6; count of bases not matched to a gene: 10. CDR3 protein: CASSVGTDDKNTIYF. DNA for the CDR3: TGCGCCAGCAGCGTTGGGACAGACGATAAAAACACCATATATTTT. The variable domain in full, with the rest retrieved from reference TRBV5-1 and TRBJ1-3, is KAGVTQTPRYLIKTRGQQVTLSCSPISGHRSVSWYQQTPGQGLQFLFEYFSETQRNKGNFPGRFSGRQFSNSRSEMNVSTLELGDSALYLCASSVGTDDKNTIYFGEGSWLTVV.

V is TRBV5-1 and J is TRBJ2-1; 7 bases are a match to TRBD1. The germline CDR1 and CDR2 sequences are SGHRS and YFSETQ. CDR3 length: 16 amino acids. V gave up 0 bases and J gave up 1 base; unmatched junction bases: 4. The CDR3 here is CASSLAQGTSYNEQFF. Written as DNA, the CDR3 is TGCGCCAGCAGCTTGGCACAGGGGACATCCTACAATGAGCAGTTCTTC.

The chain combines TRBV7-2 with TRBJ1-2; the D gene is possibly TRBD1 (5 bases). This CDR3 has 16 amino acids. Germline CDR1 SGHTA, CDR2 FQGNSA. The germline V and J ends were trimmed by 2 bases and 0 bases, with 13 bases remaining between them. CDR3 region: CASSLYGQNSNYGYTF. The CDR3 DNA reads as TGTGCCAGCAGCTTATACGGACAAAACTCTAACTATGGCTACACCTTC.

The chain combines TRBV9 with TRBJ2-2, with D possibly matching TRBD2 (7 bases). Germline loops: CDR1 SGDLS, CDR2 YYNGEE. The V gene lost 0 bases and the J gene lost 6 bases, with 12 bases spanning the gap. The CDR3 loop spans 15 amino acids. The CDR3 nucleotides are TGTGCCAGCAGCGTAGGAGGGGGGGACGCCGGGGAGCTGTTTTTT. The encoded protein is CASSVGGGDAGELFF.

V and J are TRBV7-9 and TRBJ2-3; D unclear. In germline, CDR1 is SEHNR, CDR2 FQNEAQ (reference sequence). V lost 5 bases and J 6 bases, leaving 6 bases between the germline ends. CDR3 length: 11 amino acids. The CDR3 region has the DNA TGTGCCAGCAGCGAGATTGATACGCAGTATTTT. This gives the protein CASSEIDTQYF. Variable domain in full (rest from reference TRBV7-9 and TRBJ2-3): DTGVSQNPRHKITKRGQNVTFRCDPISEHNRLYWYRQTLGQGPEFLTYFQNEAQLEKSRLLSDRFSAERPKGSFSTLEIQRTEQGDSAMYLCASSEIDTQYFGPGTRLTVL.

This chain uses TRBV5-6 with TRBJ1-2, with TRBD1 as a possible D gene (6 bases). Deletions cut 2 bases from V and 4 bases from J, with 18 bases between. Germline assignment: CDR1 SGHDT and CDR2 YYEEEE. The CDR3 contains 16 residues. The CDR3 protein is CASSLREGGRGYGYTF. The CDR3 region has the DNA TGTGCCAGCAGCTTACGGGAGGGGGGCCGAGGCTATGGCTACACCTTC.

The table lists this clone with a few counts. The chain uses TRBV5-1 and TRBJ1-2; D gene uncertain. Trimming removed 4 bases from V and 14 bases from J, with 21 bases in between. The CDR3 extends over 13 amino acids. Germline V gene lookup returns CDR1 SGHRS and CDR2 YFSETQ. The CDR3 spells CASSPRREGWRTF. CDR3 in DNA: TGCGCCAGCAGCCCCCGAAGGGAAGGGTGGAGGACCTTC.

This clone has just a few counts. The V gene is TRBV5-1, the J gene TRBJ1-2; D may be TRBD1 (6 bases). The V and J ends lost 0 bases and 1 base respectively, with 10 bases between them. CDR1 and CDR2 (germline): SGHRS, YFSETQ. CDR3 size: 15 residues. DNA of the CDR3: TGCGCCAGCAGCTTGGAATCCAGGGGTAACTATGGCTACACCTTC. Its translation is CASSLESRGNYGYTF. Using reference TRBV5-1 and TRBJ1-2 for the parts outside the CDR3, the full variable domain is KAGVTQTPRYLIKTRGQQVTLSCSPISGHRSVSWYQQTPGQGLQFLFEYFSETQRNKGNFPGRFSGRQFSNSRSEMNVSTLELGDSALYLCASSLESRGNYGYTFGSGTRLTVV.

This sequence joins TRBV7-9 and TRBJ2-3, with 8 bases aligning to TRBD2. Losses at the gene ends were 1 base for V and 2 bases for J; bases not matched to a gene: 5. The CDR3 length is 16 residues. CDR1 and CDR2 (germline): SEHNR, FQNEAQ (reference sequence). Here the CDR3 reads CASSLVAGGFTDTQYF. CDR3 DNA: TGTGCCAGCAGCTTAGTCGCGGGGGGATTCACAGATACGCAGTATTTT. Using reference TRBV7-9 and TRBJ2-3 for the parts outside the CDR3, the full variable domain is DTGVSQNPRHKITKRGQNVTFRCDPISEHNRLYWYRQTLGQGPEFLTYFQNEAQLEKSRLLSDRFSAERPKGSFSTLEIQRTEQGDSAMYLCASSLVAGGFTDTQYFGPGTRLTVL.

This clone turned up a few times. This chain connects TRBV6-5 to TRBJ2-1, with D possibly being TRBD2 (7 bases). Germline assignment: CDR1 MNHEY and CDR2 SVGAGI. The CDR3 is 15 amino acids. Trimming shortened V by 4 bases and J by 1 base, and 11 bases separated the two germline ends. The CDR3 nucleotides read TGTGCCAGCAGTTCCGGGGGGCCATCCTACAATGAGCAGTTCTTC. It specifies CASSSGGPSYNEQFF.

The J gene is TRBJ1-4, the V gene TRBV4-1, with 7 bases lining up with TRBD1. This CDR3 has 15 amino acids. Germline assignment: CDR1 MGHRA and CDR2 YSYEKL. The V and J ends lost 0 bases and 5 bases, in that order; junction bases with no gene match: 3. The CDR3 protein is CASSQDLQGNEKLFF. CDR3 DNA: TGCGCCAGCAGCCAAGATTTACAGGGGAATGAAAAACTGTTTTTT.

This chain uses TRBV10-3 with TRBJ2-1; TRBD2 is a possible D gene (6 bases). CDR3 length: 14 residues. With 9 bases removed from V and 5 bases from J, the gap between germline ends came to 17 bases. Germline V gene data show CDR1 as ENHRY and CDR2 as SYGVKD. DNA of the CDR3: TGTGCCATGAACCGGGGACTTTCCGACAATGAGCAGTTCTTC. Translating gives CAMNRGLSDNEQFF.

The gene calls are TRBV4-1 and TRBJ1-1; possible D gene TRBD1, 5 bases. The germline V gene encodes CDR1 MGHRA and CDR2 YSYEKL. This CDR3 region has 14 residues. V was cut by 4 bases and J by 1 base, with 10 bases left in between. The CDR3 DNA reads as TGCGCCAGCAGCCCGCCCAGGGCGAACACTGAAGCTTTCTTT. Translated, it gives CASSPPRANTEAFF.

This CDR3 reads CASSFGQGAYNEQFF. CDR3 nucleotides: TGTGCCAGTAGTTTCGGACAGGGGGCGTACAATGAGCAGTTCTTC. The chain joins TRBV19 to TRBJ2-1; TRBD1 agrees at 11 bases. This CDR3 is built from 15 residues. Trimming cost V 5 bases and J 4 bases; bases outside gene matches: 4. Germline CDR1 reads LNHDA; CDR2 reads SQIVND (reference sequence).

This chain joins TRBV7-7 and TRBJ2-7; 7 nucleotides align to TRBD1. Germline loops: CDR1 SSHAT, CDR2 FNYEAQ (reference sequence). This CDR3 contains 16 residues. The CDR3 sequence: CASSLAGDSRAYEQYV. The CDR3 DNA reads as TGTGCTAGCAGCTTAGCAGGGGACAGTAGAGCTTACGAGCAGTACGTC.

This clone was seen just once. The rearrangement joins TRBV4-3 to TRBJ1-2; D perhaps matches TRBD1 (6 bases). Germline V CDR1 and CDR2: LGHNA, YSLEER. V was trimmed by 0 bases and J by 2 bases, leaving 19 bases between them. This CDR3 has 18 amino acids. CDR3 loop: CASSQDWPLAGVNYGYTF. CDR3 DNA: TGCGCCAGCAGCCAAGATTGGCCCCTTGCAGGGGTCAACTATGGCTACACCTTC.

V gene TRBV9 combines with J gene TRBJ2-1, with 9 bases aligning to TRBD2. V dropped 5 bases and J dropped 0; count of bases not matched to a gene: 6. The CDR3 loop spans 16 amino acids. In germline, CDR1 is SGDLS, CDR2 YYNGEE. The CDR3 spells CASSYSGGSSYNEQFF. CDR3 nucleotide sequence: TGTGCCAGCAGTTATAGCGGGGGTTCCTCCTACAATGAGCAGTTCTTC.

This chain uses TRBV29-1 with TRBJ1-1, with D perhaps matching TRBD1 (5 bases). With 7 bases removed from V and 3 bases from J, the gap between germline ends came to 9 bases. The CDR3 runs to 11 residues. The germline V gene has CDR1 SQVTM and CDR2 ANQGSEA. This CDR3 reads CSADSDTEAFF. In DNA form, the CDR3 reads TGCAGCGCTGACAGCGACACTGAAGCTTTCTTT.

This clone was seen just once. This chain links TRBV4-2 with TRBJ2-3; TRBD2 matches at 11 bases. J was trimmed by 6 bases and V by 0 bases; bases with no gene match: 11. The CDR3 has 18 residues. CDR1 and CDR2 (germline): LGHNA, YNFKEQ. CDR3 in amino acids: CASSQDSLLAGAGDTQYF. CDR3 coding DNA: TGTGCCAGCAGCCAAGACTCCTTACTAGCGGGGGCGGGGGATACGCAGTATTTT.

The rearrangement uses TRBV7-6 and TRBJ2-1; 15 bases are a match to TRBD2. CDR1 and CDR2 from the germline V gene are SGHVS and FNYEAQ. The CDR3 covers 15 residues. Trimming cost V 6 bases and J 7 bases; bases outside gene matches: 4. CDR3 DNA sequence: TGTGCCAGCAGTCGAGGACTAGCGGGAGGGAATGAGCAGTTCTTC. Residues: CASSRGLAGGNEQFF.

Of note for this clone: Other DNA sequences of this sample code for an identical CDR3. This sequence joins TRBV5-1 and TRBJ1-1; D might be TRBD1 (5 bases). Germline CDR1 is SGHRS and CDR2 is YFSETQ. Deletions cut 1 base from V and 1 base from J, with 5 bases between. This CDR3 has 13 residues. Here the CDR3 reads CASSLQGNTEAFF. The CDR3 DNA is TGCGCCAGCAGCTTGCAGGGGAACACTGAAGCTTTCTTT.